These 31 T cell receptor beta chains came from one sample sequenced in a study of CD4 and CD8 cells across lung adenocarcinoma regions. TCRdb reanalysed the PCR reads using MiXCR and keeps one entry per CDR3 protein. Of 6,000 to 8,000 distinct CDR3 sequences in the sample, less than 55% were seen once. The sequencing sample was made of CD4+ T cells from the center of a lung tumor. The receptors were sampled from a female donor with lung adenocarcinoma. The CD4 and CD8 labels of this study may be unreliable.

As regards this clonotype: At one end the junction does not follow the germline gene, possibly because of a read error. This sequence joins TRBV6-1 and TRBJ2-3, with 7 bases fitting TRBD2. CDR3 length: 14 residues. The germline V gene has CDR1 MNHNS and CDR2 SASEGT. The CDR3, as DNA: TGTGCCAGCAGTGGGGCTAGCGGCCAAGATACCCAGTATTTT. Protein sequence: CASSGASGQDTQYF.

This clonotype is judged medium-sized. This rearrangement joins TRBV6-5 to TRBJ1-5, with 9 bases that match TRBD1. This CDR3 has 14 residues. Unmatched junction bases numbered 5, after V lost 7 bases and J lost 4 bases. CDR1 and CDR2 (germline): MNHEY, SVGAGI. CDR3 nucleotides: TGTGCCAGCACGGACAGGGGAAGGAATCAGCCCCAGCATTTT. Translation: CASTDRGRNQPQHF.

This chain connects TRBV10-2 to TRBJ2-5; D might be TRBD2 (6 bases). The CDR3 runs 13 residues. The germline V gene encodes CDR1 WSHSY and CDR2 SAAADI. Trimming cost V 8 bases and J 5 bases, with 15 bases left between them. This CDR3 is CASAGRERETQYF. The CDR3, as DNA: TGCGCCAGCGCGGGACGGGAGAGGGAGACCCAGTACTTC.

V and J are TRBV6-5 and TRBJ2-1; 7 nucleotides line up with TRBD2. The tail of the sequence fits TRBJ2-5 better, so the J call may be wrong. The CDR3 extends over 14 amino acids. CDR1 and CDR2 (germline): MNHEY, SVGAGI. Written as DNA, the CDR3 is TGTGCCAGCAGTTATGTGCGGGGGCAAGAGACCCAGTACTTC. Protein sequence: CASSYVRGQETQYF.

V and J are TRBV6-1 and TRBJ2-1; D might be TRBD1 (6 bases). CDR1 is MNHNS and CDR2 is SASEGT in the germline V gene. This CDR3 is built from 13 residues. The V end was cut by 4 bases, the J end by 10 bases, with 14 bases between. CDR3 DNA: TGTGCCAGCAGTGCCACAGGGTACACGGAGCAGTTCTTC. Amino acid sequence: CASSATGYTEQFF.

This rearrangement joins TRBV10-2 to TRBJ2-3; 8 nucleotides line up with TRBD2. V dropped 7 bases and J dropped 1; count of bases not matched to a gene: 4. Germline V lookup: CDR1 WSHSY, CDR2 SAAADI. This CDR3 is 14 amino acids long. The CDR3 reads CASIAGWGTDTQYF. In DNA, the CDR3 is TGCGCCAGCATAGCGGGATGGGGCACAGATACGCAGTATTTT.

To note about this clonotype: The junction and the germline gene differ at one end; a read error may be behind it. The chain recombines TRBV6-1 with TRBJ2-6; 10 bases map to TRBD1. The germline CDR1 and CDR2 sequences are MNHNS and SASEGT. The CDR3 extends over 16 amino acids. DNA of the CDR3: TGTGCCAGCGGGACAGGGGAATTCTCTGGGGCCTACGTGCAGACCTTC. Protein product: CASGTGEFSGAYVQTF.

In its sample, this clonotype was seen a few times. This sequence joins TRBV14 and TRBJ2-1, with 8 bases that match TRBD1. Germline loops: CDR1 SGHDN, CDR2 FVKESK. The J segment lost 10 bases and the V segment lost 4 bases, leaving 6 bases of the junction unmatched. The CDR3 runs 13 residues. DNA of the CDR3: TGTGCCAGCAGCCGAGGACAGGGCCGGGAGCAGTTCTTC. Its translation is CASSRGQGREQFF.

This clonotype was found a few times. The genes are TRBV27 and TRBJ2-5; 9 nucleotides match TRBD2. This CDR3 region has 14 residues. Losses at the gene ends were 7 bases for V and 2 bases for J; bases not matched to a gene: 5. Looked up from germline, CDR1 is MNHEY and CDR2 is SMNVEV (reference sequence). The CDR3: CASKPLAGQETQYF. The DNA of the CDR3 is TGTGCCAGCAAACCTCTAGCGGGACAAGAGACCCAGTACTTC.

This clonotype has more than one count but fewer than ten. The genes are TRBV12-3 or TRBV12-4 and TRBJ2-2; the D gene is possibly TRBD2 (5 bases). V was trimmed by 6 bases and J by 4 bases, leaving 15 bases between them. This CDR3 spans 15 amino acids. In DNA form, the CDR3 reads TGTGCCAGCAGGTCCCGAGAGGGCCGCACCGGGGAGCTGTTTTTT. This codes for CASRSREGRTGELFF.

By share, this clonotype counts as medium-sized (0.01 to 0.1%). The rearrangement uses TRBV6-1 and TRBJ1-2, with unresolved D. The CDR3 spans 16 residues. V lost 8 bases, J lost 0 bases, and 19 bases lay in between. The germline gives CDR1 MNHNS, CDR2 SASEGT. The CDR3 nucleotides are TGTGCCAGCCTCCGGGGTGATACCCAATCTAACTATGGCTACACCTTC. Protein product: CASLRGDTQSNYGYTF.

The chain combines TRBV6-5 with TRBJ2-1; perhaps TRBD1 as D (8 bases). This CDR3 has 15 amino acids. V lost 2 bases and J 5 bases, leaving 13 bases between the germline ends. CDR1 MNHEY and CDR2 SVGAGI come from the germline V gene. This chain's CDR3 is CASSYNTGGDNEQFF. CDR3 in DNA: TGTGCCAGCAGTTACAATACAGGGGGGGACAATGAGCAGTTCTTC.

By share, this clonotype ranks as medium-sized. Here the CDR3 reads CASTSGRTIPGELFF. In DNA, the CDR3 is TGTGCCAGCACTAGCGGGAGAACAATACCCGGGGAGCTGTTTTTT. This sequence joins TRBV2 and TRBJ2-2; the match to TRBD2 covers 10 bases. The CDR3 is made up of 15 amino acids. With 7 bases clipped from V and 6 bases from J, the junction kept 8 bases outside the gene matches. The germline gives CDR1 SNHLY, CDR2 FYNNEI.

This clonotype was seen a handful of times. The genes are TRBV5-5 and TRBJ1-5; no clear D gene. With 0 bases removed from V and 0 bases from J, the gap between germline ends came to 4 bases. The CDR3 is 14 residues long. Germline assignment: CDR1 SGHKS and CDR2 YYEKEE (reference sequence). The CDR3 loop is CASSLALSNQPQHF. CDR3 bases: TGTGCCAGCAGCTTGGCCCTTAGCAATCAGCCCCAGCATTTT.

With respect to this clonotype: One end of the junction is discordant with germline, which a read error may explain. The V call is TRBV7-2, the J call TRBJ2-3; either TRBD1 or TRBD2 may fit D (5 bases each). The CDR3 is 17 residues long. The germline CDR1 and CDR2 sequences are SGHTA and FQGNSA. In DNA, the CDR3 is TGTGCCAGCAGCTCGGGGCTAACTGGCGGTAGCACAGATACCCAGTATTTT. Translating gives CASSSGLTGGSTDTQYF. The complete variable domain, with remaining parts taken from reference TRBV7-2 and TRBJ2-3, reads GAGVSQSPSNKVTEKGKDVELRCDPISGHTALYWYRQSLGQGLEFLIYFQGNSAPDKSGLPSDRFSAERTGGSVSTLTIQRTQQEDSAVYLCASSSGLTGGSTDTQYFGPGTRLTVL.

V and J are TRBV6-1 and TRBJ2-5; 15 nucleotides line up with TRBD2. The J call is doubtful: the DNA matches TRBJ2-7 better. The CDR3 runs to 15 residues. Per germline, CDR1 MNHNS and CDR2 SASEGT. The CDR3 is CASRRTSGGASEQYF. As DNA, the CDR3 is TGTGCCAGCAGGCGGACTAGCGGGGGGGCCAGCGAGCAGTACTTC.

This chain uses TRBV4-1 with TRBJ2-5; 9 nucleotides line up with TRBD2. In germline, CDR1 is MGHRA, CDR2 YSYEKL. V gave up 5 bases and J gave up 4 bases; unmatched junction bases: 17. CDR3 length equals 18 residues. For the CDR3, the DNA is TGCGCCAGCAGCAGCCTGCAGGGTAGCGGGAGTTTGGGAGAGACCCAGTACTTC. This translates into CASSSLQGSGSLGETQYF.

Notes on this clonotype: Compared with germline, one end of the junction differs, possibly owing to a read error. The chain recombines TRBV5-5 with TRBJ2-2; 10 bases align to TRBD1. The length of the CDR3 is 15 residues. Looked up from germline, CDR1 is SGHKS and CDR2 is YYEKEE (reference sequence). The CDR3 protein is CSSIPGQGLTGELFF. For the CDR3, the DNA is TGTTCCAGCATACCGGGACAGGGGTTGACCGGGGAGCTGTTTTTT.

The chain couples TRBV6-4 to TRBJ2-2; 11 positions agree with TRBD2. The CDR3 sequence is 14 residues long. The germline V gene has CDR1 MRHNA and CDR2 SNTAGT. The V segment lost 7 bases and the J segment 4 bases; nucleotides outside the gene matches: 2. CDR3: CASKLAGVTGELFF. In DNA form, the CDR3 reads TGTGCCAGCAAACTAGCGGGAGTCACCGGGGAGCTGTTTTTT.

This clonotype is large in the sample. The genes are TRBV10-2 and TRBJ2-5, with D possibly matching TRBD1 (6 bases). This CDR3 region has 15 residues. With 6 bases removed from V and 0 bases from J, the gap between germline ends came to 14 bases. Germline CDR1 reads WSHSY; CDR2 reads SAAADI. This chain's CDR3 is CASSLQGNYQETQYF. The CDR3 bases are TGCGCCAGCAGCCTGCAGGGGAATTACCAAGAGACCCAGTACTTC.

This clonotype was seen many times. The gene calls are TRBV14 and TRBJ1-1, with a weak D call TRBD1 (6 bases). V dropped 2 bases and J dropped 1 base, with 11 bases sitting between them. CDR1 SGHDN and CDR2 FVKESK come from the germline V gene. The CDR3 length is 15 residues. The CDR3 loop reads CASSQLQGPNTEAFF. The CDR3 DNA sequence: TGTGCCAGCAGCCAACTACAGGGACCGAACACTGAAGCTTTCTTT.

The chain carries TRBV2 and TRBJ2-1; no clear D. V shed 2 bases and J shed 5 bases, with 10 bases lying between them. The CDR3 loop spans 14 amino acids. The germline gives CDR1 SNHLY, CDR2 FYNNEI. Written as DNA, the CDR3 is TGTGCCAGCAGTGAACGCCCTAGTCACAATGAGCAGTTCTTC. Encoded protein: CASSERPSHNEQFF.

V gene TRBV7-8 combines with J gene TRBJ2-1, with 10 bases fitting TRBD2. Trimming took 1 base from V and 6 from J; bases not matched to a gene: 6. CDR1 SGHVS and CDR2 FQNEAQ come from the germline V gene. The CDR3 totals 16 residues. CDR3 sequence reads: CASSLVGTSAANEQFF. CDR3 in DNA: TGTGCCAGCAGCTTAGTCGGGACTAGCGCCGCCAATGAGCAGTTCTTC.

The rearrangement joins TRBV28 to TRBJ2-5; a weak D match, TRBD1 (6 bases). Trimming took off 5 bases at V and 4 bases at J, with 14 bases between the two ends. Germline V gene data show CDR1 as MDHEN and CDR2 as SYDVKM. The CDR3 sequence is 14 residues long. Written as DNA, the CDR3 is TGTGCCAGCAGTCCCTCCCGAGGGGGAGAGACCCAGTACTTC. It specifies CASSPSRGGETQYF.

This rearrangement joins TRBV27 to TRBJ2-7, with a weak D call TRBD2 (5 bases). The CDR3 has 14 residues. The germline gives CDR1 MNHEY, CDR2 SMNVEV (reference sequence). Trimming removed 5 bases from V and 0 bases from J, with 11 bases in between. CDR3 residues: CASSRTGSSYEQYF. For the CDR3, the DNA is TGTGCCAGCAGTCGGACGGGAAGCTCCTACGAGCAGTACTTC.

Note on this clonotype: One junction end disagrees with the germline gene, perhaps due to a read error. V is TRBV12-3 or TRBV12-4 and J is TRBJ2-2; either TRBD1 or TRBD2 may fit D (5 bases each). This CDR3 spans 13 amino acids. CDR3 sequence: CASTADITGALFF. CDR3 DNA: TGTGCCAGCACGGCTGACATCACCGGGGCGCTGTTTTTT.

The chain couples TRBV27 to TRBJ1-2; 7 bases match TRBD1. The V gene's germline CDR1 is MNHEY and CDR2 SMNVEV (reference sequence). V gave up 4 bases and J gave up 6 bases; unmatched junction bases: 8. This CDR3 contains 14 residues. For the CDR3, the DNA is TGTGCCAGCAGTTACCCGACTACAGGGGATGGCTACACCTTC. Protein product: CASSYPTTGDGYTF.

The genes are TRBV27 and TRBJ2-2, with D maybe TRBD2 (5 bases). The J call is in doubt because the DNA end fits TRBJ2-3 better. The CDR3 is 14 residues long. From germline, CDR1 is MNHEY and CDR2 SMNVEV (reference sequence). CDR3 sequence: CASSLGLAKWKQYF. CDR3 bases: TGTGCCAGCAGTTTAGGGCTAGCCAAATGGAAGCAGTATTTT.

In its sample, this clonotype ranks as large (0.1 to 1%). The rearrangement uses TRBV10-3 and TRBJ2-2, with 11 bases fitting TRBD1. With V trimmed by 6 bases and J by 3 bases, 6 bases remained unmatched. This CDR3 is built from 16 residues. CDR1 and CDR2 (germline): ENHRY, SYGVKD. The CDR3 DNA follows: TGTGCCATCAGAAACCCGGGACAGGGGGACACCGGGGAGCTGTTTTTT. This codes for CAIRNPGQGDTGELFF.

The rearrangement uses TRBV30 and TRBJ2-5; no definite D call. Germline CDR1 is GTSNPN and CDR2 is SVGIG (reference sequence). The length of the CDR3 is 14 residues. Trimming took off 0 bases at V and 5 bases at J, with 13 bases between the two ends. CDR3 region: CAWSVSPMMETQYF. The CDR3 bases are TGTGCCTGGAGTGTGTCTCCCATGATGGAGACCCAGTACTTC.

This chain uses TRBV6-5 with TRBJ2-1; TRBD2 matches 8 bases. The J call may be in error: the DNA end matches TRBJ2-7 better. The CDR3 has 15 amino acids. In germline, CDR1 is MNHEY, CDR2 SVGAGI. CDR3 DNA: TGTGCCAGCAGTTACTCGAACGGGGGGGCCGCCGAGCAGTACTTC. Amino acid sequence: CASSYSNGGAAEQYF.